This section outlines one TCR beta chain sequence together with its context. Its antigen is as yet unknown. CDR3 length: 15 amino acids. The germline V gene encodes CDR1 SGHRS and CDR2 YFSETQ. V lost 0 bases to trimming and J lost 0 bases, with 10 bases between them. This sample is part of a study of blood T cells in healthy people across ages. The study's findings and limits: The donors' CMV status was not determined, possibly confounding changes in expanded clonotypes.

Primers used in a second PCR of roughly 7 to 12 cycles were a sample-barcoded 5' primer and a J-beta primer mix. The yield of each sample was at least 2.5 million CDR3-containing paired-end reads. Using its own MiXCR run on the 5' RACE reads, TCRdb lists one record per CDR3 protein. The sample consists of some 730,000 distinct CDR3 sequences, approximately 22% of them appearing once. The sample was blood. This receptor was obtained from a man between 65 and 79 years old in good health. The V gene is TRBV5-1, the J gene TRBJ2-7; D is perhaps TRBD1 (6 bases). The DNA of the CDR3 is TGCGCCAGCAGCTTGGTGCAGGGGAACTCCTACGAGCAGTACTTC. As protein: CASSLVQGNSYEQYF.